This entry describes one T cell receptor (beta chain). Its antigen is as yet unknown. The data were taken from a study of beta chain features in type 1 diabetes. Whole-study context: Age and gender were similar between patients and healthy donors, as were cell yields.

As every portion of the isolated RNA was reverse transcribed, the sequencing read expressed TCRB transcripts. Some clones are missing from TCRdb's copy, which holds only in-frame ones; the method was immunoSEQ multiplex PCR. The sample lists some 350,000 clones, about 10% occurring once. Trimming took 4 bases from V and 2 from J; bases not matched to a gene: 12. CDR1 is SGHVS and CDR2 is FNYEAQ in the germline V gene. The CDR3 runs 17 residues. Study conclusions and caveats: A moderate, significant TCRB CDR3 shortening appeared in type 1 diabetes across four CD4+ subsets.

The source is a man aged 30 to 39 with type 1 diabetes. The sequenced sample consisted of central memory CD4+ T cells from blood. J is TRBJ2-7 and V is TRBV7-6; 9 nucleotides line up with TRBD1. The DNA of the CDR3 is TGTGCCAGCAGCTCACCCGAGGGGGACAGGGAGACCTACGAGCAGTACTTC. Its translation is CASSSPEGDRETYEQYF.